The 21 T cell receptor beta chains presented below share a single source sample, sequenced in a study of T cell repertoires in cytomegalovirus infection. TCRdb independently ran MiXCR on the reads; one entry per CDR3 protein. The sample lists 350,000 to 550,000 distinct CDR3 sequences, roughly a third seen once, with about 13% in the top ten. Specimen: PBMCs. The receptors were sampled from a human donor in good health (CMV status not recorded). Some clones in this sample may be carry-over from other donors' samples.

The chain couples TRBV7-2 to TRBJ2-5; TRBD1 matches at 9 bases. Germline-derived CDR1 and CDR2 are SGHTA and FQGNSA. The CDR3 is made up of 16 amino acids. V dropped 1 base and J dropped 4; count of bases not matched to a gene: 7. This CDR3 reads CASSLGRGQGIETQYF. For the CDR3, the DNA is TGTGCCAGCAGCTTAGGGAGGGGACAGGGAATAGAGACCCAGTACTTC. The entire variable domain, with the rest obtained from reference TRBV7-2 and TRBJ2-5, is as follows: GAGVSQSPSNKVTEKGKDVELRCDPISGHTALYWYRQSLGQGLEFLIYFQGNSAPDKSGLPSDRFSAERTGGSVSTLTIQRTQQEDSAVYLCASSLGRGQGIETQYFGPGTRLLVL.

In the case of this clonotype: This may be a read error, as it is one base from a much larger clone. The genes are TRBV7-6 and TRBJ2-2; unclear D gene. Germline V gene lookup returns CDR1 SGHVS and CDR2 FNYEAQ. The CDR3 sequence is 17 residues long. V lost 1 base and J lost 3, with 15 bases in between. The CDR3 sequence: CASSLEQPGTYTGELFF. The CDR3 nucleotides are TGTGCCAGCAGCTTAGAGCAACCTGGCACCTACACCGGGGAGCTGTTTTTT.

A word on this clonotype: At one end the junction does not follow the germline gene, possibly because of a read error. V is TRBV7-6 and J is TRBJ2-2; D is unresolved. Germline V gene data show CDR1 as SGHVS and CDR2 as FNYEAQ. The CDR3 length is 15 residues. The CDR3 protein is CSSSQRPQSYDELFF. The DNA of the CDR3 is TGTTCCAGCAGCCAAAGACCACAGTCGTACGATGAGCTTTTTTTT.

The chain recombines TRBV6-1 with TRBJ1-1, with a possible D match to TRBD1 (6 bases). The CDR3 has 14 residues. The V and J ends lost 8 bases and 2 bases respectively, with 15 bases between them. Germline assignment: CDR1 MNHNS and CDR2 SASEGT. The CDR3 nucleotides read TGTGCCAGCTTCCCGAGCAGGGGAAACACTGAAGCTTTCTTT. Its protein product is CASFPSRGNTEAFF.

The chain recombines TRBV25-1 with TRBJ1-1, with D maybe TRBD1 (5 bases). The V gene lost 6 bases and the J gene lost 0 bases, with 11 bases spanning the gap. In germline, CDR1 is MGHDK, CDR2 SYGVNS. The CDR3 is 14 amino acids. In DNA, the CDR3 is TGTGCCAGCAGGGAGCCGGGGCTGAACACTGAAGCTTTCTTT. It encodes CASREPGLNTEAFF.

With regard to this clonotype: A much more abundant neighbour one base away suggests this may be a read error. The rearrangement links TRBV7-6 to TRBJ1-1, with D perhaps TRBD1 (5 bases). The germline V gene has CDR1 SGHVS and CDR2 FNYEAQ. The CDR3 loop spans 14 amino acids. The CDR3 protein is CASNPGPANTEDFF. In DNA, the CDR3 is TGTGCCAGCAACCCGGGACCAGCGAACACTGAAGATTTCTTT.

A word on this clonotype: At one end, the junction sequence differs from germline, possibly due to a read error. The rearrangement uses TRBV5-4 and TRBJ1-2; 9 bases match TRBD1. From germline, CDR1 is SGHNT and CDR2 YYREEE (reference sequence). The CDR3 is made up of 16 amino acids. The CDR3 region has the DNA TGTGCCAGCAGCGGCCGGGACAGGGCCTCTAACTATGTCTACACCTTC. This encodes CASSGRDRASNYVYTF.

This clonotype was observed many times. The V call is TRBV7-3, the J call TRBJ2-1; a weak D match, TRBD2 (6 bases). Germline CDR1 reads SGHTA; CDR2 reads FQGTGA. The CDR3 contains 13 residues. The V end lost 2 bases, the J end lost 8 bases, and 10 bases lay between the germline ends. The CDR3 bases are TGTGCCAGCAGCTTACCGGGGGTCGATGAGCAGTTCTTC. This gives the protein CASSLPGVDEQFF.

The chain couples TRBV7-2 to TRBJ2-1; the D is unclear. V was shortened by 6 bases and J by 0 bases, with 6 bases between the two germline ends. There are 13 residues in the CDR3. Germline assignment: CDR1 SGHTA and CDR2 FQGNSA. CDR3 residues: CASRGISYNEQFF. The CDR3 DNA reads TGTGCCAGCAGAGGCATCTCCTACAATGAGCAGTTCTTC.

This clonotype appeared a few times. V and J are TRBV6-2 or TRBV6-3 and TRBJ2-5, with D unresolved. Trimming cost V 2 bases and J 1 base, with 8 bases left between them. There are 14 residues in the CDR3. The V gene's germline CDR1 is MNHEY and CDR2 SVGEGT. Here the CDR3 DNA reads TGTGCCAGCAGTTACAGTCAACTCCAAGAGACCCAGTACTTC. This encodes CASSYSQLQETQYF.

This clonotype turned up a few times. The rearrangement joins TRBV5-6 to TRBJ1-1; possibly TRBD1 for D (6 bases). The CDR3 contains 15 residues. V was trimmed by 4 bases and J by 4 bases, leaving 17 bases between them. CDR1 is SGHDT and CDR2 is YYEEEE in the germline V gene. This CDR3 is CASSPLDRTATEAFF. The CDR3 nucleotides are TGTGCCAGCAGCCCCCTAGACAGGACGGCCACTGAAGCTTTCTTT.

This clonotype showed up many times. The CDR3 sequence: CASSLGGGLVNEQFF. The CDR3 DNA follows: TGTGCCAGCAGCTTAGGGGGGGGGCTGGTGAATGAGCAGTTCTTC. The chain joins TRBV7-2 to TRBJ2-1; tentative D call: TRBD2 (7 bases). Germline CDR1 reads SGHTA; CDR2 reads FQGNSA. Deletions cut 1 base from V and 7 bases from J, with 14 bases between. The CDR3 runs 15 residues. The whole variable domain, filled in from reference TRBV7-2 and TRBJ2-1, reads GAGVSQSPSNKVTEKGKDVELRCDPISGHTALYWYRQSLGQGLEFLIYFQGNSAPDKSGLPSDRFSAERTGGSVSTLTIQRTQQEDSAVYLCASSLGGGLVNEQFFGPGTRLTVL.

The chain couples TRBV24-1 to TRBJ1-5, with D possibly TRBD1 on 6 matching bases. The CDR3 totals 17 residues. With 2 bases removed from V and 4 bases from J, the gap between germline ends came to 17 bases. The germline V gene has CDR1 KGHDR and CDR2 SFDVKD. CDR3 loop: CATSDSARGLGNQPQHF. CDR3 in DNA: TGTGCCACCAGTGATTCCGCCCGGGGGCTTGGGAATCAGCCCCAGCATTTT.

This clonotype was found once. A read error may explain this, as a much larger clone is one base away. V and J are TRBV7-2 and TRBJ1-6; D uncertain. CDR3 length equals 15 residues. Germline CDR1 is SGHTA and CDR2 is FQGNSA. The CDR3 protein is CASSLELWLNSPLPF. As DNA, the CDR3 is TGTGCCAGCAGCTTAGAGTTATGGCTGAATTCACCCCTCCCCTTT.

Many counts were recorded for this clonotype. The rearrangement joins TRBV7-8 to TRBJ2-6, with TRBD1 matching over 7 bases. Germline V gene data show CDR1 as SGHVS and CDR2 as FQNEAQ. V trimming: 4 bases; J trimming: 2 bases; junction bases outside the gene matches: 11. The CDR3 runs 18 residues. The CDR3 loop reads CASSSLPGQSTGANVLTF. The CDR3 DNA reads as TGTGCCAGCAGCTCTTTACCGGGACAGTCAACTGGGGCCAACGTCCTGACTTTC.

The genes are TRBV12-3 or TRBV12-4 and TRBJ2-7; TRBD1 matches at 9 bases. With V trimmed by 6 bases and J by 5 bases, 5 bases remained unmatched. The length of the CDR3 is 13 residues. The CDR3 reads CASSWTGANEQYF. CDR3 in DNA: TGTGCCAGCAGCTGGACAGGGGCGAACGAGCAGTACTTC.

This clonotype was counted between two and nine times. The genes are TRBV6-6 and TRBJ2-3; D not resolved. CDR1 is MNHNY, CDR2 SVGAGI, per germline (reference sequence). V shed 2 bases and J shed 2 bases, with 11 bases lying between them. The CDR3 extends over 15 amino acids. The CDR3 DNA sequence: TGTGCCAGCAGTTACACCTCAACGGACACAGATACGCAGTATTTT. It codes for CASSYTSTDTDTQYF.

This clonotype was observed once. A read error may explain this, as a much larger clone is one base away. The chain is built from TRBV28 and TRBJ1-2, with D perhaps TRBD1 (5 bases). The CDR3 is 17 amino acids. V dropped 5 bases and J dropped 6 bases, with 25 bases sitting between them. Germline CDR1 is MDHEN and CDR2 is SYDVKM. DNA of the CDR3: TGTGCCAGCAGTCTCCCAAAAAATCGGGGCAGCGACCATGGCTACACCTTC. It specifies CASSLPKNRGSDHGYTF.

The CDR3 is CASSQDDGAYSYGYTF. CDR3 nucleotides: TGCGCCAGCAGCCAAGATGATGGCGCCTACAGCTATGGCTACACCTTC. This rearrangement joins TRBV4-1 to TRBJ1-2; no definite D call. Germline lookup yields CDR1 MGHRA and CDR2 YSYEKL. There are 16 residues in the CDR3. V shed 0 bases and J shed 4 bases, with 15 bases lying between them.

Ten or more counts support this clonotype. The rearrangement uses TRBV7-9 and TRBJ1-2, with D tentatively TRBD1 (6 bases). In germline, CDR1 is SEHNR, CDR2 FQNEAQ (reference sequence). CDR3 length equals 16 residues. Trimming removed 1 base at V and 5 bases at J, with 17 bases between. The CDR3, as DNA: TGTGCCAGCAGCTTAGAGGACAGCCCAGTTCCGTATGGCTACACCTTC. Protein: CASSLEDSPVPYGYTF.

This chain uses TRBV28 with TRBJ2-4; TRBD1 might be the D (5 bases). V lost 3 bases, J lost 9 bases, and 15 bases lay in between. The CDR3 contains 14 residues. CDR1 and CDR2 from the germline V gene are MDHEN and SYDVKM. CDR3 sequence (DNA): TGTGCCAGCAGTTTGCCCAGGGATTCAAGCATTCAGTACTTC. This translates into CASSLPRDSSIQYF.